The 32 T cell receptor beta chains below all came from one sample that was sequenced in a study of blood T cell repertoires in COVID-19. Clones were sequenced by immunoSEQ multiplex PCR, and TCRdb holds only the in-frame ones, with some missing. The sample has roughly 340,000 clones; about 90% are singletons. The sample consisted of peripheral blood. All receptors derive from a woman aged 45 to 65 with COVID-19, enrolled during active disease.

The CDR3 reads CASRPSGRPGELFF. The CDR3 DNA sequence: TGTGCCAGCAGGCCTAGCGGGAGACCCGGGGAGCTGTTTTTT. V and J are TRBV2 and TRBJ2-2; 10 nucleotides match TRBD2. Trimming cost V 6 bases and J 6 bases; bases outside gene matches: 4. Germline CDR1 reads SNHLY; CDR2 reads FYNNEI. The CDR3 loop spans 14 amino acids.

V and J are TRBV5-6 and TRBJ2-5; D perhaps matches TRBD1 (5 bases). With 3 bases removed from V and 4 bases from J, the gap between germline ends came to 19 bases. The CDR3 is 16 residues long. CDR1 and CDR2 from the germline V gene are SGHDT and YYEEEE. In DNA, the CDR3 is TGTGCCAGCAGCTCAGGCACCAAGGGGATGGGAGAGACCCAGTACTTC. It codes for CASSSGTKGMGETQYF.

The rearrangement links TRBV6-5 to TRBJ2-1, with D tentatively TRBD1 (5 bases). V was trimmed by 7 bases and J by 4 bases, leaving 8 bases between them. This CDR3 is 12 amino acids long. CDR1 and CDR2 (germline): MNHEY, SVGAGI. CDR3 coding DNA: TGTGCCAGCAACGACAGATACAATGAGCAGTTCTTC. Protein sequence: CASNDRYNEQFF.

The chain carries TRBV5-1 and TRBJ1-2, with D hard to call. CDR1 and CDR2 (germline): SGHRS, YFSETQ. V was pared by 4 bases and J by 0 bases, with 7 bases between. This CDR3 comprises 13 residues. The CDR3 DNA reads as TGCGCCAGCAGCACGACTGCTAACTATGGCTACACCTTC. Its protein product is CASSTTANYGYTF.

This chain uses TRBV9 with TRBJ2-2, with 11 positions matching TRBD2. With 2 bases clipped from V and 5 bases from J, the junction kept 14 bases outside the gene matches. Germline V gives CDR1 SGDLS, CDR2 YYNGEE. The CDR3 runs to 19 residues. The CDR3 coding sequence is TGTGCCAGCAGCGTCCTAGGGACTAGCGGTCGCGCGGGAACCGGGGAGCTGTTTTTT. It is translated as CASSVLGTSGRAGTGELFF. Filled out from reference TRBV9 and TRBJ2-2, the complete variable domain reads DSGVTQTPKHLITATGQRVTLRCSPRSGDLSVYWYQQSLDQGLQFLIQYYNGEERAKGNILERFSAQQFPDLHSELNLSSLELGDSALYFCASSVLGTSGRAGTGELFFGEGSRLTVL.

The chain carries TRBV7-8 and TRBJ1-1; D call uncertain. V lost 4 bases to trimming and J lost 3 bases, with 15 bases between them. The CDR3 runs to 15 residues. Germline V gene sequence: CDR1 SGHVS, CDR2 FQNEAQ. CDR3 sequence (DNA): TGTGCCAGCAGCTCGGCTCGAGGTAAGGACACTGAAGCTTTCTTT. This translates into CASSSARGKDTEAFF.

Remarks on this clone: The sample holds other DNA sequences that translate to the same CDR3. The rearrangement joins TRBV27 to TRBJ2-3; D uncertain. V was clipped by 2 bases and J by 0 bases, with 6 bases between them. The CDR3 runs 14 residues. The germline V gene has CDR1 MNHEY and CDR2 SMNVEV (reference sequence). The CDR3 loop is CASSLGLSTDTQYF. The CDR3 DNA reads as TGTGCCAGCAGTTTAGGGCTGAGCACAGATACGCAGTATTTT.

This sequence joins TRBV5-1 and TRBJ1-6; D may be TRBD1 (6 bases). The CDR3 covers 15 residues. Per the germline V gene, CDR1 is SGHRS and CDR2 is YFSETQ. V dropped 4 bases and J dropped 5 bases, with 13 bases sitting between them. The CDR3: CASSQRTDNNSPLHF. As DNA, the CDR3 is TGCGCCAGCAGCCAAAGGACAGATAATAATTCACCCCTCCACTTT.

The gene calls are TRBV24-1 and TRBJ2-5; the match to TRBD2 covers 10 bases. In germline, CDR1 is KGHDR, CDR2 SFDVKD. The J segment lost 2 bases and the V segment lost 0 bases, leaving 2 bases of the junction unmatched. The CDR3 contains 16 residues. CDR3 bases: TGTGCCACCAGTGATTTGCAAGCGGGAGGGCAAGAGACCCAGTACTTC. Its translation is CATSDLQAGGQETQYF.

The table lists this clone with a count of one. The rearrangement links TRBV2 to TRBJ1-1; D not certain. V was trimmed by 6 bases and J by 1 base, leaving 12 bases between them. Germline V gene lookup returns CDR1 SNHLY and CDR2 FYNNEI. The CDR3 totals 14 residues. CDR3: CASREKTGNTEAFF. The CDR3 DNA follows: TGTGCCAGCAGGGAAAAGACGGGGAACACTGAAGCTTTCTTT.

The rearrangement joins TRBV7-8 to TRBJ1-5; possible D gene TRBD1, 5 bases. The CDR3 totals 17 residues. V was pared by 2 bases and J by 7 bases, with 21 bases between. Germline V gene lookup returns CDR1 SGHVS and CDR2 FQNEAQ. CDR3 nucleotides: TGTGCCAGCAGCTTACTGTTCGGGGACCGGGGGGTCCAGCCCCAGCATTTT. Translation: CASSLLFGDRGVQPQHF.

The genes are TRBV9 and TRBJ2-3, with a possible D match to TRBD2 (5 bases). Germline CDR1 and CDR2: SGDLS and YYNGEE. The CDR3 is 14 amino acids. The V gene lost 4 bases and the J gene lost 6 bases, with 15 bases spanning the gap. The CDR3 sequence: CASSPRTGGDTQYF. The CDR3 nucleotides read TGTGCCAGCAGCCCTCGGACTGGTGGGGATACGCAGTATTTT.

The gene calls are TRBV2 and TRBJ2-1; D possibly corresponds to TRBD2 (6 bases). V lost 6 bases and J lost 3, with 12 bases in between. Germline loops: CDR1 SNHLY, CDR2 FYNNEI. CDR3 length: 14 amino acids. The CDR3 coding sequence is TGTGCCAGCAGCCCCCTCGGGAGCTACAATGAGCAGTTCTTC. Its translation is CASSPLGSYNEQFF.

This chain connects TRBV21-1 to TRBJ2-1; the table's D call TRBD1 went unverified against the DNA. TRBV21-1 is given as a pseudogene. This CDR3 region has 15 residues. The CDR3 is CASSTGQSSYNEQFF. CDR3 bases: TGTGCCAGCAGCACGGGACAGAGCTCCTACAATGAGCAGTTCTTC.

CDR3 amino acids: CASSLSRGGAAHQPQHF. CDR3 coding DNA: TGTGCCAGCAGCCTGTCACGGGGAGGGGCAGCCCATCAGCCCCAGCATTTT. This chain uses TRBV3-1 (or the pseudogene TRBV3-2) with TRBJ1-5; TRBD1 is a possible D gene (5 bases). This CDR3 has 17 amino acids. The germline gives CDR1 LGHDT, CDR2 YNNKEL (reference sequence). V lost 4 bases and J 5 bases, leaving 21 bases between the germline ends.

The chain carries TRBV30 and TRBJ2-1; the D is unclear. The CDR3 has 11 amino acids. V was cut by 3 bases and J by 11 bases, with 11 bases left in between. Germline assignment: CDR1 GTSNPN and CDR2 SVGIG (reference sequence). The CDR3 bases are TGTGCCTGGAGGTCCCCTACGAAGCAGTTCTTC. Protein: CAWRSPTKQFF.

The chain couples TRBV9 to TRBJ2-3; 7 positions agree with TRBD2. V dropped 3 bases and J dropped 2; count of bases not matched to a gene: 9. The CDR3 sequence is 16 residues long. In germline, CDR1 is SGDLS, CDR2 YYNGEE. CDR3 sequence reads: CASSGAGGSFTDTQYF. CDR3 coding DNA: TGTGCCAGCAGCGGGGCGGGCGGGAGTTTCACAGATACGCAGTATTTT. Together with reference TRBV9 and TRBJ2-3, the CDR3 gives the full variable domain: DSGVTQTPKHLITATGQRVTLRCSPRSGDLSVYWYQQSLDQGLQFLIQYYNGEERAKGNILERFSAQQFPDLHSELNLSSLELGDSALYFCASSGAGGSFTDTQYFGPGTRLTVL.

The sample holds one count of this clone. The chain has TRBV11-2 and TRBJ2-5; tentatively, D is TRBD2 (6 bases). The CDR3 sequence is 13 residues long. Germline CDR1 and CDR2: SGHAT and FQNNGV. Trimming pared 3 bases from V and 3 bases from J, leaving 8 bases between. The CDR3 nucleotides read TGTGCCAGCAGCTTGGGGGGAGAAGAGACCCAGTACTTC. This codes for CASSLGGEETQYF.

This chain uses TRBV6-5 with TRBJ1-2, with 8 bases fitting TRBD1. Germline CDR1 MNHEY, CDR2 SVGAGI. This CDR3 has 14 residues. The trim removed 7 bases at V and 7 bases at J, leaving 11 bases unmatched. The CDR3 reads CASTPDRDVSGYTF. The CDR3 nucleotides read TGTGCCAGCACCCCGGACAGGGATGTCTCTGGCTACACCTTC.

V and J are TRBV7-3 and TRBJ2-1; D possibly corresponds to TRBD2 (6 bases). The CDR3 is made up of 12 amino acids. Trimming pared 5 bases from V and 9 bases from J, leaving 11 bases between. Germline V gene lookup returns CDR1 SGHTA and CDR2 FQGTGA. CDR3 nucleotide sequence: TGTGCCAGCAGCACTTACGGGGGTGAGCAGTTCTTC. It yields the protein CASSTYGGEQFF.

CDR3 in amino acids: CASSQVAGTPNYGYTF. DNA for the CDR3: TGCGCCAGCAGCCAAGTGGCTGGGACACCTAACTATGGCTACACCTTC. The chain joins TRBV4-1 to TRBJ1-2, with D possibly matching TRBD1 (6 bases). The V end lost 1 base, the J end lost 0 bases, and 12 bases lay between the germline ends. In germline, CDR1 is MGHRA, CDR2 YSYEKL. This CDR3 comprises 16 residues.

For the CDR3, the DNA is TGTTCCTCGGGCTCGATCTCTAGCTCCTACAATGAGCAGTTCTTC. Its protein product is CSSGSISSSYNEQFF. The rearrangement joins TRBV30 to TRBJ2-1; D remains unclear. The CDR3 consists of 15 residues. Germline V gives CDR1 GTSNPN, CDR2 SVGIG (reference sequence). The full variable domain, its missing parts supplied by reference TRBV30 and TRBJ2-1, is SQTIHQWPATLVQPVGSPLSLECTVEGTSNPNLYWYRQAAGRGLQLLFYSVGIGQISSEVPQNLSASRPQDRQFILSSKKLLLSDSGFYLCSSGSISSSYNEQFFGPGTRLTVL.

The chain is built from TRBV29-1 and TRBJ2-1; TRBD2 is a possible D gene (6 bases). There are 13 residues in the CDR3. V was trimmed by 4 bases and J by 6 bases, leaving 13 bases between them. CDR1 SQVTM and CDR2 ANQGSEA come from the germline V gene. CDR3 protein: CSVAGVKGNEQFF. DNA of the CDR3: TGCAGCGTTGCGGGGGTGAAGGGCAATGAGCAGTTCTTC.

The CDR3, as DNA: TGTGCCAGCAGTGAAGGGGACGGGACAGGGGGCAATGAGCAGTTCTTC. Translating gives CASSEGDGTGGNEQFF. The chain is built from TRBV25-1 and TRBJ2-1; TRBD1 matches at 11 bases. Losses at the gene ends were 2 bases for V and 6 bases for J; bases not matched to a gene: 6. The CDR3 length is 16 residues. CDR1 is MGHDK and CDR2 is SYGVNS in the germline V gene.

The chain uses TRBV15 and TRBJ1-5; 7 bases match TRBD1. V trimming: 5 bases; J trimming: 0 bases; junction bases outside the gene matches: 1. The germline V gene encodes CDR1 LNHNV and CDR2 YYDKDF (reference sequence). This CDR3 spans 14 amino acids. CDR3 DNA sequence: TGTGCCACCAGCGGGACAGTTAGCAATCAGCCCCAGCATTTT. Translated, it gives CATSGTVSNQPQHF.

This clone was seen a few times. The CDR3 coding sequence is TGTGCCAGCCGACAGGGGGCTTCAGGAAACACCATATATTTT. Its protein product is CASRQGASGNTIYF. V and J are TRBV27 and TRBJ1-3; 10 bases agree with TRBD1. Trimming at V came to 8 bases and at J to 4 bases, leaving 5 bases not matched to a gene. Germline values: CDR1 MNHEY, CDR2 SMNVEV (reference sequence). The CDR3 covers 14 residues.

The chain recombines TRBV11-3 with TRBJ1-1; D gene unclear. V lost 3 bases and J 0 bases, leaving 8 bases between the germline ends. The CDR3 runs 14 residues. Germline-derived CDR1 and CDR2 are SGHNT and YENEEA. CDR3 coding DNA: TGTGCCAGCAGCTTTGGCGGAATGAACACTGAAGCTTTCTTT. Translation: CASSFGGMNTEAFF. The complete variable domain, with remaining parts taken from reference TRBV11-3 and TRBJ1-1, reads EAGVVQSPRYKIIEKKQPVAFWCNPISGHNTLYWYLQNLGQGPELLIRYENEEAVDDSQLPKDRFSAERLKGVDSTLKIQPAELGDSAVYLCASSFGGMNTEAFFGQGTRLTVV.

This chain uses TRBV7-2 with TRBJ2-1, with 8 bases aligning to TRBD2. The V segment lost 5 bases and the J segment 4 bases; nucleotides outside the gene matches: 4. Germline CDR1 is SGHTA and CDR2 is FQGNSA. This CDR3 has 14 amino acids. The CDR3: CASSGGTRYNEQFF. The CDR3 nucleotides read TGTGCCAGCAGCGGGGGGACTAGATACAATGAGCAGTTCTTC.

The rearrangement joins TRBV12-3 or TRBV12-4 to TRBJ1-2; no clear D gene. Trimming removed 10 bases from V and 1 base from J, with 7 bases in between. This CDR3 comprises 11 residues. The CDR3 is CATNFNYGYTF. CDR3 bases: TGTGCCACGAACTTTAACTATGGCTACACCTTC.

V gene TRBV27 combines with J gene TRBJ2-1, with 9 bases matching TRBD2. The CDR3 spans 15 residues. V lost 6 bases to trimming and J lost 7 bases; unmatched junction nucleotides: 10. Per the germline V gene, CDR1 is MNHEY and CDR2 is SMNVEV (reference sequence). The CDR3 DNA reads TGTGCCAGCAGCTGGCCGGGGACTAGCCGGAATGAGCAGTTCTTC. Protein sequence: CASSWPGTSRNEQFF.

This clone showed up just a few times. The chain joins TRBV5-4 to TRBJ2-1; TRBD2 is a possible D gene (5 bases). Trimming took 2 bases from V and 4 from J, leaving 10 bases between them. This CDR3 is 14 amino acids long. The germline gives CDR1 SGHNT, CDR2 YYREEE (reference sequence). For the CDR3, the DNA is TGTGCCAGCAGCTTCCTAGCAGCTTACAATGAGCAGTTCTTC. Protein product: CASSFLAAYNEQFF.

V usage is TRBV5-1 and J usage is TRBJ1-6, with D possibly TRBD1 on 5 matching bases. The CDR3 runs 14 residues. Between the trimmed V and J ends, which lost 4 bases and 10 bases, there was a span of 15 bases. CDR1 SGHRS and CDR2 YFSETQ come from the germline V gene. The CDR3 sequence is CASSPVTVGSPLHF. The CDR3 DNA is TGCGCCAGCAGCCCAGTGACAGTGGGATCACCCCTCCACTTT.